Here is one T cell receptor beta chain with its context. No antigen is known for it. Treatment specified: roughly ten-day PBMC culture with coronavirus spike peptide pools or control peptides (ViraFEST assay). ViraFEST sequenced TCRs after peptide-pool expansion of antigen-specific T cells. With the Oncomine TCR Beta short-read assay, DNA from cultured CD4+ T cells was sequenced. In TCRdb, the PCR reads were re-called with MiXCR into one record per CDR3 protein. The repertoire holds 9,500 to 15,000 distinct CDR3 sequences, with 45% to 55% as singletons. The CDR3 sequence is 15 residues long. Trimming pared 6 bases from V and 2 bases from J, leaving 14 bases between. Germline CDR1 reads MNHNS; CDR2 reads SASEGT. This sample was taken from a study of vaccination and CD4 T cells after COVID-19.

The clonotype comes from a human donor with COVID-19. This chain connects TRBV6-1 to TRBJ1-3; D unclear. The starting material was cultured CD4+ T cells from blood, obtained after SARS-CoV-2 vaccination. The CDR3 sequence is CASSPGDLTGNTIYF. CDR3 bases: TGTGCCAGCAGCCCTGGTGACCTAACTGGAAACACCATATATTTT.